This T cell receptor beta chain was found in a study of T cell clonotyping in hematopoietic cell transplantation. Study background: Cytoreduction preceded collection of pretransplant recipient samples. Study-level findings and limits: Cells were unsorted, so CD4 and CD8 contributions were not separated. Higher Inverse Simpson Index values in graft donor and pretransplant recipient predicted broader posttransplant TCR diversity.

The sample's time point: recipient sample about 28 days before transplant, after cytoreduction. Recipients were bled about 28 days pretransplant and at posttransplant days 30, 100, 180. With regard to this clone: Its specificity is unknown.

TCRdb's copy holds only in-frame clones and misses some; the assay was immunoSEQ multiplex PCR. The table records roughly 27,000 clones, 70% to 85% of them present only once. The trim removed 8 bases at V and 7 bases at J, leaving 11 bases unmatched. Germline CDR1 is LGHNA and CDR2 is YNFKEQ. CDR3 length equals 14 residues. The sequence was collected from a woman aged 60-70 years with acute myeloid leukemia. Some clones in this sample may be carry-over from other donors' samples. The sequencing used peripheral blood mononuclear cells, collected before stem cell transplant. The V and J genes are TRBV4-2 and TRBJ2-1, with 7 bases fitting TRBD2. The DNA for the CDR3 is TGTGCCAGCGTGCGGGGCGGGGGAAATAATGAGCAGTTCTTC. Amino acid sequence: CASVRGGGNNEQFF.